Given below is one T cell receptor (beta chain) in context. Antigen unknown. These data are taken from a study of long-term antiretroviral therapy in people with HIV. Study-level findings and limits: Blood draws took place between about 2003 and 2018 and possibly involved older ART regimens.

Every participant with HIV received treatment in the United States. The authors ran the immunoSEQ assay, v3.0, at survey level. Sequencing was performed with immunoSEQ multiplex PCR; in TCRdb, only in-frame clones are kept and a portion is missing. The profile shows 24,000 or so clones, 85% of them singletons. This CDR3 contains 12 residues. Germline V lookup: CDR1 MGHDK, CDR2 SYGVNS. Trimming took 6 bases from V and 5 from J, leaving 8 bases between them. The clonotype originates from a man in his forties or fifties with HIV. The specimen was unsorted PBMCs, collected 2.3 years after starting antiretroviral therapy. The chain has TRBV25-1 and TRBJ2-1; D unresolved. CDR3 sequence reads: CASRTHNNEQFF. CDR3 nucleotides: TGTGCCAGCAGGACACACAACAATGAGCAGTTCTTC. The variable domain in full, completed from reference TRBV25-1 and TRBJ2-1, reads EADIYQTPRYLVIGTGKKITLECSQTMGHDKMYWYQQDPGMELHLIHYSYGVNSTEKGDLSSESTVSRIRTEHFPLTLESARPSHTSQYLCASRTHNNEQFFGPGTRLTVL.